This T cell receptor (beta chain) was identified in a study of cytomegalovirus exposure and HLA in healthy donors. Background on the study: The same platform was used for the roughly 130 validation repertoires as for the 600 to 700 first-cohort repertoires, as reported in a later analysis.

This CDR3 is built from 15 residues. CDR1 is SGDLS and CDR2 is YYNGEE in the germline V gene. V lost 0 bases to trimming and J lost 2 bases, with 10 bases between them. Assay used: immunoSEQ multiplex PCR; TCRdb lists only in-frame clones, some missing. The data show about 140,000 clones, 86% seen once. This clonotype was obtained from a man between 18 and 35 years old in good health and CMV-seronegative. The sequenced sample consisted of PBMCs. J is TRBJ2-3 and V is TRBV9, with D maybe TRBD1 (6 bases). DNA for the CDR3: TGTGCCAGCAGCGTAGGCAGGGGAGTCACAGATACGCAGTATTTT. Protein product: CASSVGRGVTDTQYF.